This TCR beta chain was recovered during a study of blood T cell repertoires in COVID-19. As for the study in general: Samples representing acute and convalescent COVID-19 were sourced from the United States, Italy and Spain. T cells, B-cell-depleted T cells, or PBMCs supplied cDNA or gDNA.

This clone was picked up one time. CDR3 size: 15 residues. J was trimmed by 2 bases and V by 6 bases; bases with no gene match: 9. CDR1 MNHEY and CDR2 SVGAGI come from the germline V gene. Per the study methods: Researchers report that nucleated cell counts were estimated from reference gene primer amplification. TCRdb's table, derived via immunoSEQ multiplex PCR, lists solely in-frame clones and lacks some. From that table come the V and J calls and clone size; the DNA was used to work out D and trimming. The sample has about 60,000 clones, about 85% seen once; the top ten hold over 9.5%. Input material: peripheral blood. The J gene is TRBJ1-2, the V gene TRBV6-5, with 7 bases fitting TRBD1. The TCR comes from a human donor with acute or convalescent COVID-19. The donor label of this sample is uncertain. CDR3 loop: CASSYRKTGNYGYTF. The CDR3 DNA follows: TGTGCCAGCAGCTATCGTAAGACAGGGAACTATGGCTACACCTTC.